This TCR beta chain was sequenced for a study of T cell changes during pregnancy in multiple sclerosis. This CDR3 comprises 13 residues. Germline-derived CDR1 and CDR2 are LNHNV and YYDKDF (reference sequence). The V gene end was trimmed by 8 bases and the J gene end by 2 bases; junction bases not matched to a gene: 2. Data came from immunoSEQ multiplex PCR; TCRdb stores just in-frame clones and leaves some out. This table has about 28,000 clones, roughly 90% appearing once. The sequenced sample was CD4+ T cells from peripheral blood mononuclear cells, obtained in the first trimester of pregnancy. The TCR comes from a female donor in good health, enrolled as a control in a pregnancy study. The rearrangement links TRBV15 to TRBJ2-7; 11 bases map to TRBD2. The CDR3 bases are TGTGCCACCCAGACTAGCGGGGCCTACGAGCAGTACTTC. The encoded protein is CATQTSGAYEQYF.